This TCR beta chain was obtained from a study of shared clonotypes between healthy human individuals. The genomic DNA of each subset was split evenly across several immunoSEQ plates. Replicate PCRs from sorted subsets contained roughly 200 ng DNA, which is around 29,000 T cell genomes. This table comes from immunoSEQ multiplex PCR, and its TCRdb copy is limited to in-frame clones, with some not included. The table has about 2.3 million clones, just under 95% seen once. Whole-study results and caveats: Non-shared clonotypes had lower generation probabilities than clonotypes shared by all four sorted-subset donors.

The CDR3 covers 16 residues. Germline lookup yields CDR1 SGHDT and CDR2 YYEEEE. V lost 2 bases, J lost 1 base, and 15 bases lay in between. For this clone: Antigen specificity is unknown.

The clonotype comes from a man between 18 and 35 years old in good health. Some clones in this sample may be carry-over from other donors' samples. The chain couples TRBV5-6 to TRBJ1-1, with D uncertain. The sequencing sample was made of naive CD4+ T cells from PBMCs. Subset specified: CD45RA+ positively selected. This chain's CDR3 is CASSFSLGQTNTEAFF. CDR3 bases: TGTGCCAGCAGCTTCAGCTTAGGTCAGACGAACACTGAAGCTTTCTTT.